The present entry profiles one T cell receptor beta chain with its context. As originally analysed: The assay estimated nucleated cells by amplifying reference gene primers. Sequenced by immunoSEQ multiplex PCR; TCRdb stores in-frame clones only, minus some. V and J calls and clone size are those listed in that table; D and trimming were worked out from the DNA. The sample records fewer than 300,000 clones, 82% being singletons. The sample comes from a study of blood T cell repertoires in COVID-19. Study-level background: The origin of the acute and convalescent COVID-19 samples was the United States, Italy and Spain.

Trimming pared 6 bases from V and 1 base from J, leaving 14 bases between. The germline gives CDR1 MDHEN, CDR2 SYDVKM. CDR3 size: 15 residues. The rearrangement uses TRBV28 and TRBJ2-3; possible D gene TRBD2, 8 bases. The sequence was collected from a woman under 30 with acute or convalescent COVID-19. Sequencing was performed on peripheral blood. The CDR3 region has the DNA TGTGCCAGCAGGGGGACTAGGGGGCGCACAGATACGCAGTATTTT. The encoded protein is CASRGTRGRTDTQYF.